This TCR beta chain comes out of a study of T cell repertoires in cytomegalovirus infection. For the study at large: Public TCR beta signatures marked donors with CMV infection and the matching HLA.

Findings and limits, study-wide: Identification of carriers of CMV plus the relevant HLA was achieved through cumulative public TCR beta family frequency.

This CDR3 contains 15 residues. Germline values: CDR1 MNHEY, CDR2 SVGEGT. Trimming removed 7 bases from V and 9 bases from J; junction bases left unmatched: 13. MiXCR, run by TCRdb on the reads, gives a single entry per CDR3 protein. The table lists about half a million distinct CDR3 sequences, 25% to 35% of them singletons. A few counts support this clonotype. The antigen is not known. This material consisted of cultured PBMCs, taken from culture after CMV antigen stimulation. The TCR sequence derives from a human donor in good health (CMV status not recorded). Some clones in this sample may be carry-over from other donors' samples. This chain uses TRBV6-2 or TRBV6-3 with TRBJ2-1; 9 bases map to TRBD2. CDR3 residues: CASTVTLAGSIEQFF. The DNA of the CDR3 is TGTGCCAGCACCGTAACCCTAGCGGGATCTATTGAGCAGTTCTTC.